This entry is about one TCR beta chain. Its specific antigen is unknown. Base quality data are lacking; no much larger clone is found one base away. V trim: 6 bases; J trim: 5 bases; unmatched bases: 6. The CDR3, from cysteine to phenylalanine, totals 14 residues. CDR3 DNA only is kept here, 42 bases in frame from base 1. High-throughput TCR beta sequencing profiled peripheral blood CD8+ and CD4+ T cells from healthy donors, Susac syndrome patients and multiple sclerosis patients. The multiple sclerosis controls were treatment-naive patients whose relapsing-remitting disease, either stable or active, fulfilled the revised McDonald criteria. Bulk CD8+ and CD4+ T cells were purified by magnetic negative isolation, while CD8+ TEMRA cells were enriched using FACS. Blood was drawn into EDTA tubes, processed within 24 hours, and PBMCs were isolated by density gradient centrifugation. PBMCs intended for TCR sequencing were cryopreserved in liquid nitrogen and were subsequently thawed in a 37 degrees C water bath. The sorted or isolated CD4+, CD8+ and CD8+ TEMRA cells had a purity of 90% or higher.

The record originates from a study of CD8 T cells in Susac syndrome (dated by TCRdb to between 2017 and 2020). Study-wide context: The study used repertoire sequencing to test whether antigen drove CD8+ T cell activation and differentiation in Susac syndrome.

On the study overall, not on this receptor specifically: The number of individuals in the TCR sequencing and HLA analysis was acknowledged as relatively small.

RNA was extracted using the RNeasy kit, and roughly 0.45 to 1 microgram was reverse transcribed with random hexamers. The immunoSEQ multiplex PCR assay, covering 54 Vbeta and 13 Jbeta segments, was used to amplify TCR beta CDR3 regions. PCR amplification bias was corrected by using a synthetic template baseline for primer optimization and computational correction. On the study's bioinformatics: Reads were assigned to V, D and J genes according to IMGT and analyzed in immunoSEQ Analyzer, with only productive sequences retained. Clonality was calculated as one minus the Shannon entropy normalized by log2 of the number of productive unique sequences. For each patient and control, public and private clones were evaluated within the 100 most prevalent clones. A clone was defined as Susac-specific if it was absent from the healthy and MS cohorts, from some 980 published viral clones and from other ImmuneACCESS disease sequences. TCRdb took the public reads, trimmed them with fastp at Q25, ran MiXCR for clone calling and kept in-frame beta chains. One record per CDR3 amino acid sequence lists the most common genes and DNA. The V and J calls follow TCRdb's processing rather than the paper's. For this sample the table gives 150,000 to 200,000 distinct CDR3 sequences, of which approximately 95% were detected only once. Under 0.095% of the sample lies in the top ten.

Source material: CD4+ T cells from PBMCs. The receptor comes from a human donor with multiple sclerosis. Rearrangement joined TRBV12-3 or TRBV12-4 to TRBJ2-5; 10 central bases correspond to TRBD2. The bases read TGTGCCAGCAGCCGAAGCGGGGGGGCGGAGACCCAGTACTTC. Translated, it reads CASSRSGGAETQYF.